The source of this TCR beta chain is a study of Graves' ophthalmopathy and Graves' hyperthyroidism. This clonotype has more than one count but fewer than ten. Investigators amplified TCR beta CDR3 regions from RNA transcripts. An initial RT-PCR round employing HTBI primers preceded a second-round multiplex PCR. TCRdb recomputed calls from the multiplex PCR reads with MiXCR, one row per CDR3 protein. The sample includes 230,000 or so distinct CDR3 sequences, around 42% of them seen just once. Ophthalmopathy donors' eye disease showed moderate-to-severe activity, CAS of at least 3, NOSPECS of at least 4 and duration under 3 months. Pregnant or lactating patients and those with other autoimmune diseases or uncontrolled infections were excluded. This CDR3 comprises 15 residues. V lost 4 bases and J 8 bases, leaving 18 bases between the germline ends. The V gene's germline CDR1 is SGHKS and CDR2 YYEKEE (reference sequence).

Material: peripheral blood. V is TRBV5-5 and J is TRBJ1-4; D gene uncertain. This TCR was recovered from an adult man with Graves' ophthalmopathy. CDR3 in amino acids: CASSIDPGLPEKLFF. The CDR3 bases are TGTGCCAGCAGCATTGACCCAGGACTGCCGGAAAAACTGTTTTTT.